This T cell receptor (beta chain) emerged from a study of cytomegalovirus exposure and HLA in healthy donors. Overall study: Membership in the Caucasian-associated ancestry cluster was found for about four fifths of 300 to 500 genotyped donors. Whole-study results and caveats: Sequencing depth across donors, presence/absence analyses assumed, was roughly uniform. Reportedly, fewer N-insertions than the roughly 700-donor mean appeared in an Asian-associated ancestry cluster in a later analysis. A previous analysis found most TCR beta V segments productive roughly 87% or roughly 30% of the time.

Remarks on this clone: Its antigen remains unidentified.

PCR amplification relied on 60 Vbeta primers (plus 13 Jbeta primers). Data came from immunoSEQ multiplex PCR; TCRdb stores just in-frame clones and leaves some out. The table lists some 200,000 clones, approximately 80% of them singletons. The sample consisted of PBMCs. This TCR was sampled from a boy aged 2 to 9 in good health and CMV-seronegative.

The CDR3 loop is CASSGTSAEQFF. The CDR3 DNA follows: TGTGCCAGCAGCGGTACTAGCGCGGAGCAGTTCTTC. The rearrangement uses TRBV7-9 and TRBJ2-1; 7 bases line up with TRBD2. The germline V gene has CDR1 SEHNR and CDR2 FQNEAQ (reference sequence). This CDR3 has 12 residues. J gave up 10 bases and V 5 bases, and 5 bases lay outside the gene matches. Combining the CDR3 with reference TRBV7-9 and TRBJ2-1 gives the whole variable domain DTGVSQNPRHKITKRGQNVTFRCDPISEHNRLYWYRQTLGQGPEFLTYFQNEAQLEKSRLLSDRFSAERPKGSFSTLEIQRTEQGDSAMYLCASSGTSAEQFFGPGTRLTVL.